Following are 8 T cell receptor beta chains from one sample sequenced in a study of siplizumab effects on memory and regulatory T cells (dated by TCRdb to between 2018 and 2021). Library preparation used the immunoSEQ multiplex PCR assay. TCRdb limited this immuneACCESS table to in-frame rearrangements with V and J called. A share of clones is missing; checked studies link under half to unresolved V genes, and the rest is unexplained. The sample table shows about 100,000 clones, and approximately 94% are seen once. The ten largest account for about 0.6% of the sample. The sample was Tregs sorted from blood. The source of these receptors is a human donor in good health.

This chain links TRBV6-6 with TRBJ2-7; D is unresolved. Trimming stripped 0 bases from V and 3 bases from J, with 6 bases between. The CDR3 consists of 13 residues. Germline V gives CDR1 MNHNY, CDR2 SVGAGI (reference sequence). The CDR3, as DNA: TGTGCCAGCAGTTACTCAACGAGCTACGAGCAGTACTTC. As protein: CASSYSTSYEQYF.

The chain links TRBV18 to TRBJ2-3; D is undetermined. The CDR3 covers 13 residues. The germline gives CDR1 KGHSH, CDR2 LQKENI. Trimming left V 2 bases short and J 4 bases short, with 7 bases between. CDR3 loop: CASSPFGADTQYF. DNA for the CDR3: TGTGCCAGCTCACCATTCGGCGCAGATACGCAGTATTTT.

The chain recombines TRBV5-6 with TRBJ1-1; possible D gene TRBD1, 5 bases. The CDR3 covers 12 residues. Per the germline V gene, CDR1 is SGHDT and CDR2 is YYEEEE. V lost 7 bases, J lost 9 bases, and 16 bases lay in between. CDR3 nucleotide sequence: TGTGCCAGCTCGGTGGTGGGGGGAAAAGCTTTCTTT. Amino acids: CASSVVGGKAFF. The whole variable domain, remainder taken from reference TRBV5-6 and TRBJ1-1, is DAGVTQSPTHLIKTRGQQVTLRCSPKSGHDTVSWYQQALGQGPQFIFQYYEEEERQRGNFPDRFSGHQFPNYSSELNVNALLLGDSALYLCASSVVGGKAFFGQGTRLTVV.

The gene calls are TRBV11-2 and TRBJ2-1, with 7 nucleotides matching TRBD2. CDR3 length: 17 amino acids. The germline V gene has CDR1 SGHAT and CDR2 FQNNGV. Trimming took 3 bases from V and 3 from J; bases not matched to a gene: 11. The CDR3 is CASSLVVTSQIYNEQFF. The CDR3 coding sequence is TGTGCCAGCAGCTTGGTTGTGACTAGCCAGATCTACAATGAGCAGTTCTTC.

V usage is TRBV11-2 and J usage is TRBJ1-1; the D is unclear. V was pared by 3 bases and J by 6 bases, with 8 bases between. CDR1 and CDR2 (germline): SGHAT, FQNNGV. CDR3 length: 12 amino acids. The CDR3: CASSLVWAEAFF. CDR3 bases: TGTGCCAGCAGCTTGGTGTGGGCTGAAGCTTTCTTT.

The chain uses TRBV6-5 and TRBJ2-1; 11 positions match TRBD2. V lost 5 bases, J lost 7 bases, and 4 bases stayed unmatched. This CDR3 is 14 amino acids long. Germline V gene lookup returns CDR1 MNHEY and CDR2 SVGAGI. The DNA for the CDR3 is TGTGCCAGCAGTCCTAGCGGGGGGAGGAATGAGCAGTTCTTC. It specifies CASSPSGGRNEQFF.

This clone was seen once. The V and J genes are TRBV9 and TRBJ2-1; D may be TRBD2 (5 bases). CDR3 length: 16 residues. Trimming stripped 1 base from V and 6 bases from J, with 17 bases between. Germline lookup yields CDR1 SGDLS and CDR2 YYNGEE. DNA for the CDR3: TGTGCCAGCAGCGTAATCGCGACTATAGGCCCCAATGAGCAGTTCTTC. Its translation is CASSVIATIGPNEQFF.

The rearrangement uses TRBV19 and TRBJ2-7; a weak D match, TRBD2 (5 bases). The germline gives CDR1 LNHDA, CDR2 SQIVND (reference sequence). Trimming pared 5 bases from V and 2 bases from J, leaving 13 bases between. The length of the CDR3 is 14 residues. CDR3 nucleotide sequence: TGTGCCAGTAGTTTTTCGAGGGTGCCCTACGAGCAGTACTTC. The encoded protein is CASSFSRVPYEQYF.